The 26 T cell receptor beta chains given below trace back to one sample, sequenced in a study of T-cell reconstitution after alpha-beta-depleted transplantation in children. The library targeted TCRbeta and was prepared with unique molecular identifiers. One entry per CDR3 protein, called by TCRdb with MiXCR from the PCR reads. The table has about 830,000 distinct CDR3 sequences, 16% seen once. The specimen comprised PBMCs, mostly from graft donor cells, sampled 360 days after TCRalphabeta/CD19-depleted stem cell transplant. The receptors come from a male patient between 10 and 17 years old who had a stem cell transplant for acute lymphoblastic leukemia, so the T cells may come from the graft donor.

This clonotype turned up a few times. V and J are TRBV10-2 and TRBJ1-4; no reliable D call. V dropped 8 bases and J dropped 5 bases, with 9 bases sitting between them. This CDR3 has 12 residues. Germline V gene sequence: CDR1 WSHSY, CDR2 SAAADI. Here the CDR3 DNA reads TGCGCCAGCTCCCCCGCGAATGAAAAACTGTTTTTT. Translated, it gives CASSPANEKLFF.

Points on this clonotype: Since no conserved phenylalanine or tryptophan closes the CDR3, a read error is the likely cause. The CDR3 loop reads CSAEAVVNTEAFC. The CDR3 DNA reads as TGCAGTGCTGAGGCCGTCGTGAACACTGAAGCTTTCTGT. V gene TRBV20-1 combines with J gene TRBJ1-1; D ambiguous. The CDR3 is 13 amino acids. Trimming pared 5 bases from V and 0 bases from J, leaving 10 bases between. Germline V gives CDR1 DFQATT, CDR2 SNEGSKA (reference sequence).

This chain links TRBV6-5 with TRBJ2-3; 9 bases line up with TRBD2. V lost 2 bases to trimming and J lost 3 bases; unmatched junction nucleotides: 9. The CDR3 has 17 amino acids. CDR1 and CDR2 (germline): MNHEY, SVGAGI. CDR3 loop: CASSYLGLAGPTDTQYF. CDR3 in DNA: TGTGCCAGCAGTTACCTGGGTCTAGCGGGGCCGACAGATACGCAGTATTTT.

The chain combines TRBV12-3 or TRBV12-4 with TRBJ2-5, with 9 bases identical to TRBD2. Trimming removed 6 bases from V and 4 bases from J; junction bases left unmatched: 9. This CDR3 has 15 amino acids. CDR3 in DNA: TGTGCCAGCAGAGCCGGGGTAGCGGGAGTAGAGACCCAGTACTTC. Amino acid sequence: CASRAGVAGVETQYF.

A few counts support this clonotype. The chain is built from TRBV6-1 and TRBJ1-2; 7 nucleotides agree with TRBD1. Germline V gives CDR1 MNHNS, CDR2 SASEGT. The CDR3 is made up of 15 amino acids. Trimming at V came to 8 bases and at J to 5 bases, leaving 14 bases not matched to a gene. As DNA, the CDR3 is TGTGCCAGCTTTAACCCGGGACAGCTTTTTTATGGCTACACCTTC. Its protein product is CASFNPGQLFYGYTF.

This clonotype turned up a few times. This sequence joins TRBV11-2 and TRBJ1-5; D might be TRBD1 (6 bases). V gave up 5 bases and J gave up 0 bases, with 11 bases separating them. CDR3 size: 15 residues. Per germline, CDR1 SGHAT and CDR2 FQNNGV. The CDR3 spells CASSAGQHSNQPQHF. In DNA form, the CDR3 reads TGTGCCAGCAGCGCCGGACAGCATAGCAATCAGCCCCAGCATTTT.

The chain uses TRBV29-1 and TRBJ2-7, with TRBD1 matching over 9 bases. Trimming at V came to 0 bases and at J to 2 bases, leaving 5 bases not matched to a gene. In germline, CDR1 is SQVTM, CDR2 ANQGSEA. The CDR3 is 15 amino acids. This CDR3 reads CSVEDPTGGPYEQYF. The CDR3 DNA is TGCAGCGTTGAAGATCCTACAGGGGGCCCCTACGAGCAGTACTTC.

This chain links TRBV11-2 with TRBJ1-5; 7 nucleotides align to TRBD1. CDR1 and CDR2 (germline): SGHAT, FQNNGV. V shed 3 bases, J shed 6 bases, and the junction held 5 bases outside the gene matches. The CDR3 has 14 amino acids. As DNA, the CDR3 is TGTGCCAGCAGCTTTACAGGGGCGGGTCAGCCCCAGCATTTT. It codes for CASSFTGAGQPQHF.

CDR3 in amino acids: CASSSGQGKNSGELFF. The CDR3 DNA follows: TGTGCCAGCAGTTCCGGACAGGGGAAAAACTCCGGGGAGCTGTTTTTT. The V call is TRBV12-3 or TRBV12-4, the J call TRBJ2-2; 9 bases are a match to TRBD1. CDR3 length equals 16 residues. Unmatched junction bases numbered 9, after V lost 4 bases and J lost 6 bases.

This clonotype was found a few times. The rearrangement joins TRBV5-1 to TRBJ1-4; no reliable D call. Germline-derived CDR1 and CDR2 are SGHRS and YFSETQ. This CDR3 has 15 amino acids. Trimming removed 5 bases at V and 3 bases at J, with 14 bases between. The CDR3 DNA reads as TGCGCCAGCAGACGTGGGCCTACGGCTAATGAAAAACTGTTTTTT. As protein: CASRRGPTANEKLFF.

The table lists this clonotype with a few counts. The CDR3 protein is CASSLARGGRDNEQFF. DNA of the CDR3: TGTGCCAGCAGCTTAGCGCGTGGCGGGAGGGACAATGAGCAGTTCTTC. This chain connects TRBV7-7 to TRBJ2-1; 9 bases are shared with TRBD2. The CDR3 has 16 amino acids. V lost 0 bases and J lost 5; bases outside the gene matches: 5. Germline values: CDR1 SSHAT, CDR2 FNYEAQ (reference sequence).

This chain connects TRBV19 to TRBJ2-7; D perhaps matches TRBD2 (6 bases). The ends were cut back, 7 bases at V and 2 bases at J, with 12 bases in the middle. CDR1 and CDR2 (germline): LNHDA, SQIVND (reference sequence). The length of the CDR3 is 13 residues. The CDR3 sequence is CASKEGGTYEQYF. CDR3 DNA: TGTGCCAGTAAGGAGGGAGGCACCTACGAGCAGTACTTC.

This clonotype was detected a few times. This sequence joins TRBV4-2 and TRBJ2-7; D possibly corresponds to TRBD2 (5 bases). The germline gives CDR1 LGHNA, CDR2 YNFKEQ. The V and J ends lost 0 bases and 0 bases respectively, with 15 bases between them. The CDR3 has 17 residues. The DNA for the CDR3 is TGTGCCAGCAGCCAAGATCTGCCGGGATACAGCTCCTACGAGCAGTACTTC. Protein: CASSQDLPGYSSYEQYF.

This clonotype has at least ten counts. The chain couples TRBV20-1 to TRBJ2-3; D perhaps matches TRBD1 (6 bases). This CDR3 contains 11 residues. V was shortened by 3 bases and J by 6 bases, with 7 bases between the two germline ends. From germline, CDR1 is DFQATT and CDR2 SNEGSKA (reference sequence). CDR3 sequence (DNA): TGCAGTGCTAGTAGGGGGGATACGCAGTATTTT. It encodes CSASRGDTQYF.

This sequence joins TRBV29-1 and TRBJ2-4, with D tentatively TRBD2 (5 bases). Germline V gene lookup returns CDR1 SQVTM and CDR2 ANQGSEA. The ends were cut back, 7 bases at V and 2 bases at J, with 12 bases in the middle. This CDR3 comprises 13 residues. The CDR3 nucleotides read TGCAGCGGGATCTCCGGGACCAAAAACATTCAGTACTTC. Translating it yields CSGISGTKNIQYF. Filled out from reference TRBV29-1 and TRBJ2-4, the complete variable domain reads SAVISQKPSRDICQRGTSLTIQCQVDSQVTMMFWYRQQPGQSLTLIATANQGSEATYESGFVIDKFPISRPNLTFSTLTVSNMSPEDSSIYLCSGISGTKNIQYFGAGTRLSVL.

The chain carries TRBV25-1 and TRBJ2-6; 8 positions agree with TRBD2. V lost 4 bases, J lost 2 bases, and 1 base stayed unmatched. The CDR3 loop spans 15 amino acids. Germline CDR1 and CDR2: MGHDK and SYGVNS. CDR3 amino acids: CASSGSGTGANVLTF. In nucleotides, the CDR3 is TGTGCCAGCAGTGGTAGCGGGACTGGGGCCAACGTCCTGACTTTC. The entire variable domain, with the rest obtained from reference TRBV25-1 and TRBJ2-6, is as follows: EADIYQTPRYLVIGTGKKITLECSQTMGHDKMYWYQQDPGMELHLIHYSYGVNSTEKGDLSSESTVSRIRTEHFPLTLESARPSHTSQYLCASSGSGTGANVLTFGAGSRLTVL.

This clonotype was seen only a few times. This chain joins TRBV5-1 and TRBJ1-5, with D uncertain. Trimming cost V 0 bases and J 7 bases, with 8 bases left between them. The CDR3 totals 13 residues. Per the germline V gene, CDR1 is SGHRS and CDR2 is YFSETQ. The CDR3 region is CASSLGTKQPQHF. The CDR3 DNA reads TGCGCCAGCAGCTTGGGTACAAAACAGCCCCAGCATTTT.

J is TRBJ2-3 and V is TRBV7-3, with D possibly TRBD2 on 6 matching bases. The CDR3 runs 14 residues. V was clipped by 2 bases and J by 4 bases, with 10 bases between them. The germline CDR1 and CDR2 sequences are SGHTA and FQGTGA. DNA for the CDR3: TGTGCCAGCAGCTTATCGGCGGGACCAGATACGCAGTATTTT. Protein: CASSLSAGPDTQYF.

This clonotype occurred a few times. This chain uses TRBV6-1 with TRBJ2-1; 10 nucleotides agree with TRBD2. The CDR3 spans 15 residues. J was trimmed by 2 bases and V by 6 bases; bases with no gene match: 4. CDR1 is MNHNS, CDR2 SASEGT, per germline. CDR3 nucleotides: TGTGCCAGCAGACGGACTAGCGGAGCCTACAATGAGCAGTTCTTC. This codes for CASRRTSGAYNEQFF.

This chain joins TRBV4-1 and TRBJ2-7, with D possibly called TRBD1 or TRBD2 (5 bases each). The CDR3 runs to 15 residues. V lost 1 base, J lost 0 bases, and 10 bases lay in between. Germline values: CDR1 MGHRA, CDR2 YSYEKL. The CDR3 bases are TGCGCCAGCAGCCAAGTGGGGACGGCCTCCTACGAGCAGTACTTC. Its protein is CASSQVGTASYEQYF.

The V gene is TRBV5-1, the J gene TRBJ1-5; TRBD1 agrees at 9 bases. The CDR3 is made up of 15 amino acids. The V segment lost 4 bases and the J segment 4 bases; nucleotides outside the gene matches: 6. Germline V CDR1 and CDR2: SGHRS, YFSETQ. For the CDR3, the DNA is TGCGCCAGCAGCATTGGACAGGGGCCAAATCAGCCCCAGCATTTT. This sequence encodes CASSIGQGPNQPQHF.

This clonotype was counted ten times or more. The V call is TRBV9, the J call TRBJ2-2; D not certain. The germline V and J ends were trimmed by 0 bases and 6 bases, with 0 bases remaining between them. The CDR3 has 11 residues. The V gene's germline CDR1 is SGDLS and CDR2 YYNGEE. CDR3: CASSVAGELFF. In nucleotides, the CDR3 is TGTGCCAGCAGCGTAGCCGGGGAGCTGTTTTTT.

This rearrangement joins TRBV27 to TRBJ2-5, with D possibly being TRBD1 (6 bases). The germline V gene has CDR1 MNHEY and CDR2 SMNVEV (reference sequence). This CDR3 is built from 13 residues. V was shortened by 4 bases and J by 4 bases, with 10 bases between the two germline ends. The CDR3 DNA follows: TGTGCCAGCAGTTACAGGGATGGAGAGACCCAGTACTTC. Amino acid sequence: CASSYRDGETQYF.

This clonotype was recorded a few times. The chain combines TRBV28 with TRBJ2-4, with 9 bases that match TRBD1. V was clipped by 5 bases and J by 0 bases; unmatched bases: 11. Germline CDR1 and CDR2: MDHEN and SYDVKM. The length of the CDR3 is 18 residues. In DNA, the CDR3 is TGTGCCAGCAGTGACACCGGGACAGGGCTTCTAGCCAAAAACATTCAGTACTTC. It codes for CASSDTGTGLLAKNIQYF.

The J gene is TRBJ2-5, the V gene TRBV5-1; either TRBD1 or TRBD2 may supply D (5 bases each). The germline gives CDR1 SGHRS, CDR2 YFSETQ. Trimming took off 6 bases at V and 3 bases at J, with 18 bases between the two ends. This CDR3 comprises 15 residues. The DNA of the CDR3 is TGCGCCAGCAAGGACCCCTGGGGGTTAAAAGAGACCCAGTACTTC. Protein: CASKDPWGLKETQYF.

J is TRBJ2-1 and V is TRBV6-1, with D perhaps matching TRBD2 (6 bases). The CDR3 has 15 residues. Germline V gene sequence: CDR1 MNHNS, CDR2 SASEGT. Trimming shortened V by 7 bases and J by 0 bases, and 13 bases separated the two germline ends. Written as DNA, the CDR3 is TGTGCCAGCATCCGAACTAGCCGCTCCTACAATGAGCAGTTCTTC. As protein: CASIRTSRSYNEQFF.